This T cell receptor (beta chain) was captured by sequencing in a study of blood T cell repertoires in COVID-19. About the research overall: Material from acute and convalescent COVID-19 was sourced from the United States, Italy and Spain. From T cells, B-cell-depleted T cells, or PBMCs came the material, which was cDNA or gDNA.

The CDR3 sequence is 15 residues long. Deletions cut 7 bases from V and 1 base from J, with 16 bases between. Germline V gene data show CDR1 as LNHDA and CDR2 as SQIVND (reference sequence). Seattle enrolled patients during active infection and tracked them longitudinally. Per the authors' pipeline: Reference gene primer amplification in the assay estimated nucleated cell counts. Assay: immunoSEQ multiplex PCR; the TCRdb copy retains only in-frame clones and omits some. The V and J calls and clone size were taken over from that table, and D and trimming were inferred from the DNA. The sample has about 160,000 clones, 92% seen once.

The chain is built from TRBV19 and TRBJ1-2; D is possibly TRBD1 (6 bases). This clonotype originated in a man in his thirties or forties with COVID-19, enrolled during active disease. Sequencing was done on a sample of peripheral blood. The CDR3 reads CASNIRTVFNYGYTF. The CDR3 DNA follows: TGTGCCAGTAACATACGGACAGTATTTAACTATGGCTACACCTTC. Drawing the rest from reference TRBV19 and TRBJ1-2, the complete variable domain is DGGITQSPKYLFRKEGQNVTLSCEQNLNHDAMYWYRQDPGQGLRLIYYSQIVNDFQKGDIAEGYSVSREKKESFPLTVTSAQKNPTAFYLCASNIRTVFNYGYTFGSGTRLTVV.